One and the same sample provided the 8 T cell receptor beta chains below, sequenced in a study of Graves' ophthalmopathy and Graves' hyperthyroidism. Amplifying from RNA transcripts, the study obtained TCR beta CDR3 regions. Second-round multiplex PCR came after a first-round RT-PCR that employed HTBI primers. TCRdb used MiXCR to reprocess the multiplex PCR reads, holding one entry per CDR3 protein. The data hold 600,000 to 950,000 distinct CDR3 sequences, with 40% observed a single time. Sequenced material: peripheral blood. These receptors were obtained from an adult man with Graves' ophthalmopathy.

The chain recombines TRBV10-3 with TRBJ2-5; 9 nucleotides agree with TRBD1. Germline CDR1 ENHRY, CDR2 SYGVKD. The CDR3 contains 13 residues. Losses at the gene ends were 5 bases for V and 11 bases for J; bases not matched to a gene: 9. The CDR3 spells CAISSDRGGNQYF. In DNA form, the CDR3 reads TGTGCCATCAGTTCGGACAGGGGAGGGAATCAGTACTTC.

This clonotype was recorded at least ten times. CDR3 nucleotide sequence: TGCAGCGTTGAAGGGTTGGAGGGTTCGAGAGAAGCTTTCTTT. Amino acids: CSVEGLEGSREAFF. This chain links TRBV29-1 with TRBJ1-1; D unclear. Germline loops: CDR1 SQVTM, CDR2 ANQGSEA. V lost 1 base, J lost 8 bases, and 17 bases lay in between. There are 14 residues in the CDR3.

This clonotype was observed a handful of times. V usage is TRBV5-1 and J usage is TRBJ2-2; TRBD2 might be the D (6 bases). The V end was cut by 4 bases, the J end by 7 bases, with 14 bases between. The germline CDR1 and CDR2 sequences are SGHRS and YFSETQ. The length of the CDR3 is 14 residues. CDR3 nucleotide sequence: TGCGCCAGCAGCGACGGAGGGCCGGGCGGGGAGCTGTTTTTT. The encoded protein is CASSDGGPGGELFF.

The V call is TRBV25-1, the J call TRBJ1-6, with TRBD1 matching 9 bases. With V trimmed by 7 bases and J by 7 bases, 8 bases remained unmatched. The CDR3 has 15 residues. CDR1 MGHDK and CDR2 SYGVNS come from the germline V gene. The CDR3 region is CASNSGTGRNSPLHF. The DNA for the CDR3 is TGTGCCAGCAACTCCGGGACAGGGAGGAATTCACCCCTCCACTTT.

The rearrangement joins TRBV5-4 to TRBJ1-1; tentative D call: TRBD1 (5 bases). Germline lookup yields CDR1 SGHNT and CDR2 YYREEE (reference sequence). The V end lost 0 bases, the J end lost 1 base, and 10 bases lay between the germline ends. The CDR3 is 15 residues long. The CDR3 coding sequence is TGTGCCAGCAGCTTGGCAACAGGTGAGAACACTGAAGCTTTCTTT. As protein: CASSLATGENTEAFF.

This clonotype showed up many times. The chain uses TRBV2 and TRBJ2-5; no firm D call. From germline, CDR1 is SNHLY and CDR2 FYNNEI. With 9 bases removed from V and 3 bases from J, the gap between germline ends came to 17 bases. The CDR3 consists of 14 residues. The CDR3 DNA reads TGTGCCAGTCAACCACAAAGGGCGGAAGAGACCCAGTACTTC. As protein: CASQPQRAEETQYF.

The chain combines TRBV25-1 with TRBJ1-2, with no clear D. Trimming cost V 6 bases and J 0 bases, with 14 bases left between them. This CDR3 is 15 amino acids long. Germline V CDR1 and CDR2: MGHDK, SYGVNS. The CDR3 sequence: CASRRTETSNYGYTF. CDR3 nucleotides: TGTGCCAGCAGAAGGACTGAAACTTCTAACTATGGCTACACCTTC.

This rearrangement joins TRBV6-4 to TRBJ2-7; 9 positions match TRBD1. V was clipped by 0 bases and J by 6 bases; unmatched bases: 0. Germline V CDR1 and CDR2: MRHNA, SNTAGT. The CDR3 is made up of 13 amino acids. The CDR3 here is CASSDSGQGEQYF. CDR3 coding DNA: TGTGCCAGCAGTGACTCGGGACAGGGCGAGCAGTACTTC.